Listed below are T cell receptor beta chains from one sample, sequenced in a study of Graves' ophthalmopathy and Graves' hyperthyroidism. One entry per CDR3 protein results from TCRdb running MiXCR on the multiplex PCR reads. The sample carries about 500,000 distinct CDR3 sequences, under 45% recorded once. Source material: peripheral blood or thyroid tissue (not recorded which). These receptors were collected from an adult man with Graves' hyperthyroidism. Each CDR3 is given with its conserved first and last residue. A D gene is named only where the DNA matches it firmly. Size is omitted from some rows. Given values are once, few, many or a class for expanded clones.

-	many	TRBV20-1	TRBJ1-2	CSARKGWDNYGYTF	TGCAGTGCTAGAAAGGGATGGGATAACTATGGCTACACCTTC
TRBD1	many	TRBV13	TRBJ1-6	CASSDRTGNSPLHF	TGTGCCAGCAGCGACCGGACAGGGAACTCACCCCTCCACTTT
-	few	TRBV25-1	TRBJ1-4	CASPVFGITTNEKLFF	TGTGCCAGTCCGGTGTTTGGGATCACAACTAATGAAAAACTGTTTTTT
-	many	TRBV29-1	TRBJ1-2	CSVVGEARLGYGYTF	TGCAGCGTTGTTGGGGAAGCGAGGTTAGGCTATGGCTACACCTTC
TRBD1	many	TRBV7-9	TRBJ2-7	CASSSRGYYEQYF	TGTGCCAGCAGCTCCAGGGGGTACTACGAGCAGTACTTC
TRBD1	-	TRBV7-2	TRBJ2-7	CASSTGAQPYEQYF	TGTGCCAGCAGTACAGGGGCTCAACCCTACGAGCAGTACTTC
-	many	TRBV20-1	TRBJ1-2	CSAGEEPAGGYTF	TGCAGTGCCGGAGAGGAGCCCGCGGGTGGCTACACCTTC
TRBD1	-	TRBV7-4	TRBJ2-7	CASSLGQGKGEQYF	TGTGCTAGCAGCTTGGGACAGGGCAAGGGCGAGCAGTACTTC
-	many	TRBV7-2	TRBJ2-7	CASSYGLYEQYF	TGTGCCAGCAGCTATGGACTGTACGAGCAGTACTTC
TRBD2	-	TRBV7-9	TRBJ2-5	CASSFRAGGHETQYF	TGTGCCAGCAGCTTTAGGGCGGGAGGGCACGAGACCCAGTACTTC
-	many	TRBV6-5	TRBJ1-5	CASSFGQQNQPQHF	TGTGCCAGCAGTTTCGGGCAGCAGAATCAGCCCCAGCATTTT
TRBD1	many	TRBV29-1	TRBJ2-2	CSVSGQGDTGELFF	TGCAGCGTCTCGGGACAGGGGGACACCGGGGAGCTGTTTTTT
-	-	TRBV7-9	TRBJ1-5	CASRTGIQPQHF	TGTGCCAGCAGAACAGGGATTCAGCCCCAGCATTTT
TRBD1	-	TRBV28	TRBJ2-2	CASSSPGGSSTGELFF	TGTGCCAGCAGTTCTCCAGGGGGCAGTAGCACCGGGGAGCTGTTTTTT
TRBD1	-	TRBV7-2	TRBJ2-3	CASSLSGTGGPDTQYF	TGTGCCAGCAGTTTAAGTGGGACAGGGGGCCCAGATACGCAGTATTTT
TRBD2	-	TRBV24-1	TRBJ2-3	CATRKAGGTGGPQYF	TGTGCCACCAGGAAAGCGGGGGGGACTGGGGGACCGCAGTATTTT
-	many	TRBV29-1	TRBJ2-2	CSVEDTRQNTGELFF	TGCAGCGTTGAAGATACACGGCAGAACACCGGGGAGCTGTTTTTT
-	-	TRBV7-9	TRBJ2-1	CASSIGEGWKQFF	TGTGCCAGCAGCATAGGGGAAGGGTGGAAGCAGTTCTTC
-	-	TRBV7-2	TRBJ1-1	CASSLGRGSAEAFF	TGTGCCAGCAGCTTAGGCAGGGGATCCGCTGAAGCTTTCTTT
-	many	TRBV2	TRBJ2-6	CATWDASSGANVLTF	TGTGCCACCTGGGACGCGAGCTCTGGGGCCAACGTCCTGACTTTC
-	many	TRBV5-8	TRBJ2-7	CASSQAGVDYEQYF	TGTGCCAGCAGCCAAGCCGGTGTGGACTACGAGCAGTACTTC
TRBD1	few	TRBV6-1	TRBJ1-1	CASSEPNPWDRTNTEAFF	TGTGCCAGCAGTGAACCAAACCCCTGGGACAGGACGAACACTGAAGCTTTCTTT
TRBD1	-	TRBV20-1	TRBJ1-1	CSARGGTGGATEAFF	TGCAGTGCTAGGGGGGGAACAGGGGGGGCCACTGAAGCTTTCTTT
TRBD2	-	TRBV29-1	TRBJ2-7	CSVRAGGAYEQYF	TGCAGCGTGAGAGCGGGAGGGGCCTACGAGCAGTACTTC
-	many	TRBV29-1	TRBJ2-7	CSVEVDGSSYEQYF	TGCAGCGTTGAGGTGGATGGGAGCTCCTACGAGCAGTACTTC
-	few	TRBV29-1	TRBJ1-1	CSVEASSAGSPEAFF	TGCAGCGTTGAAGCGTCTTCCGCAGGAAGCCCTGAAGCTTTCTTT
TRBD1	many	TRBV12-3/TRBV12-4	TRBJ1-2	CASSQGGDPYGYTF	TGTGCCAGCAGCCAGGGGGGAGACCCCTATGGCTACACCTTC
-	-	TRBV24-1	TRBJ1-2	CATSDIAGGSYGYTF	TGTGCCACCAGTGACATAGCGGGAGGGAGCTATGGCTACACCTTC
TRBD1	-	TRBV6-6	TRBJ1-5	CASSERQGLFSPQHF	TGTGCCAGCAGTGAACGACAGGGCCTCTTTTCGCCCCAGCATTTT
-	-	TRBV7-9	TRBJ1-4	CASCLAEEKLFF	TGTGCCAGCTGCTTAGCAGAAGAAAAACTGTTTTTT
-	-	TRBV2	TRBJ1-5	CASLADQPQHF	TGTGCCAGCCTAGCGGATCAGCCCCAGCATTTT
-	once	TRBV29-1	TRBJ2-7	CSVLDGYNEQYF	TGCAGCGTTCTGGACGGGTACAATGAGCAGTACTTC
TRBD1	-	TRBV29-1	TRBJ2-6	CSASGTGGSGANVLTF	TGCAGCGCCAGCGGGACAGGGGGATCTGGGGCCAACGTCCTGACTTTC
-	many	TRBV20-1	TRBJ2-5	CSAESEETQYF	TGCAGTGCCGAATCCGAAGAGACCCAGTACTTC
-	many	TRBV7-9	TRBJ2-5	CASAYGRGQETQYF	TGTGCCAGCGCTTATGGCCGAGGGCAAGAGACCCAGTACTTC
-	many	TRBV12-3/TRBV12-4	TRBJ2-7	CASSPGTPYEQYF	TGTGCCAGCAGTCCGGGGACACCCTACGAGCAGTACTTC
TRBD1	-	TRBV28	TRBJ1-1	CASDRDTEAFF	TGTGCCAGCGACAGGGACACTGAAGCTTTCTTT